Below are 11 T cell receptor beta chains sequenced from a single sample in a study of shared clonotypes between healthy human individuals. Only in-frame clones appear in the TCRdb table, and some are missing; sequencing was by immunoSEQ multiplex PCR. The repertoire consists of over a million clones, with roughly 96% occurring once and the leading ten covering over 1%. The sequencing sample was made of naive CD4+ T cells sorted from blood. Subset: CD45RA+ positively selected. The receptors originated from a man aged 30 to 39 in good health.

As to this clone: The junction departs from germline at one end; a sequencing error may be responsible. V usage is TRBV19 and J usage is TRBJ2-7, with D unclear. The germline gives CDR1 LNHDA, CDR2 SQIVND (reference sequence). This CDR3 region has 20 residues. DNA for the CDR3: TGTGCCAGTAGTATTCCCCGCCCTTTGTGTCTTTGCGCACATCAAACCCCCGGAGACTTC. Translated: CASSIPRPLCLCAHQTPGDF.

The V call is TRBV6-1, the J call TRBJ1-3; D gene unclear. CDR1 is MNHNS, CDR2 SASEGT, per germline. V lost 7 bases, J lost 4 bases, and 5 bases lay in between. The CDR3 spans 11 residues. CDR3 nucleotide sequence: TGTGCCAGCACAGGCGGAAACACCATATATTTT. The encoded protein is CASTGGNTIYF.

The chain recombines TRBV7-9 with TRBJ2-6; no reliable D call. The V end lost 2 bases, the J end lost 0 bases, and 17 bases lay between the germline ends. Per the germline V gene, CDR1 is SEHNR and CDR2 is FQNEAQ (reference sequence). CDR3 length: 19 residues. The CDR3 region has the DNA TGTGCCAGCAGCTTAAAGGGTTCTCCCATCCTCTCTGGGGCCAACGTCCTGACTTTC. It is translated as CASSLKGSPILSGANVLTF.

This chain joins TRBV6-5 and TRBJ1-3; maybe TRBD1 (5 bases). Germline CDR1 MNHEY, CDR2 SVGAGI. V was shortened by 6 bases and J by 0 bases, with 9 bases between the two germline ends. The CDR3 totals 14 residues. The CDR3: CASRGLNSGNTIYF. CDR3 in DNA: TGTGCCAGCAGGGGACTAAACTCTGGAAACACCATATATTTT.

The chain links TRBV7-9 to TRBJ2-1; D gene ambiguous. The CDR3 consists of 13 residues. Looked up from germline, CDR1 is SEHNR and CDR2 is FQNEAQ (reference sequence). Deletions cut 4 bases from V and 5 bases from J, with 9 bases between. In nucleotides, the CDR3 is TGTGCCAGCAGCTCAAATCAAAACAATGAGCAGTTCTTC. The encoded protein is CASSSNQNNEQFF.

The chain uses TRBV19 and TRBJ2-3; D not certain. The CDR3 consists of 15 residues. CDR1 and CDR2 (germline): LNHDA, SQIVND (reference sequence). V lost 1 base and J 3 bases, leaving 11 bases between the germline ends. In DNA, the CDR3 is TGTGCCAGTAGTATAGCCAGTACTGGGACAGATACGCAGTATTTT. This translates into CASSIASTGTDTQYF.

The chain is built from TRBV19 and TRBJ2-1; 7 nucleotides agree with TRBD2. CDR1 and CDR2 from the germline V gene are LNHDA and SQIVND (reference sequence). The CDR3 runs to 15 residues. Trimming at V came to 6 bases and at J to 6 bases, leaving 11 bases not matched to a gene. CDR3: CASRVHTGGRNEQFF. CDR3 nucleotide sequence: TGTGCCAGTAGGGTGCATACGGGAGGCCGCAATGAGCAGTTCTTC.

The CDR3 region has the DNA TGTGCCAGCAGTGAATTGGGGCTCAGGTCCTACAATGAGCAGTTCTTC. This codes for CASSELGLRSYNEQFF. The chain is built from TRBV6-1 and TRBJ2-1; possibly TRBD1 for D (5 bases). Germline loops: CDR1 MNHNS, CDR2 SASEGT. This CDR3 comprises 16 residues. V lost 2 bases and J 1 base, leaving 12 bases between the germline ends.

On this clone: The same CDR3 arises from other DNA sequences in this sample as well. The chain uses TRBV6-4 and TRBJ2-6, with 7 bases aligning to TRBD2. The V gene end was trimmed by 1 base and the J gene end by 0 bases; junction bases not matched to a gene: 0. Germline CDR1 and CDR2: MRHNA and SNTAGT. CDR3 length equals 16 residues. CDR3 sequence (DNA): TGTGCCAGCAGTGACTGGGGGGGCTCTGGGGCCAACGTCCTGACTTTC. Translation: CASSDWGGSGANVLTF.

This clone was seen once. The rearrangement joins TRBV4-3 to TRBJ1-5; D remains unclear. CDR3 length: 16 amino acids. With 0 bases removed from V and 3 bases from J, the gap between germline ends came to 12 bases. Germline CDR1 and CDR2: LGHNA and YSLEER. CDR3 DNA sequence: TGCGCCAGCAGCCAAGAACTAGGAGCGTTCAATCAGCCCCAGCATTTT. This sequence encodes CASSQELGAFNQPQHF.

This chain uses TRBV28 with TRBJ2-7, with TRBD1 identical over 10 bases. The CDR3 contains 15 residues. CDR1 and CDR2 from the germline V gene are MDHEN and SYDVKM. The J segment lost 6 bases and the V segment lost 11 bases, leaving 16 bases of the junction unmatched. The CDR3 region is CASSSGGTGVCEQYF. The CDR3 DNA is TGTGCCTCCTCCTCAGGGGGGACAGGGGTTTGCGAGCAGTACTTC. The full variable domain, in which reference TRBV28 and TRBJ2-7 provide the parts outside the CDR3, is DVKVTQSSRYLVKRTGEKVFLECVQDMDHENMFWYRQDPGLGLRLIYFSYDVKMKEKGDIPEGYSVSREKKERFSLILESASTNQTSMYLCASSSGGTGVCEQYFGPGTRLTVT.